One sample yielded the 27 T cell receptor beta chains listed below, sequenced in a study of blood T cell repertoires in COVID-19. This table comes from immunoSEQ multiplex PCR, and its TCRdb copy is limited to in-frame clones, with some not included. The table has about 240,000 clones, 75% to 85% seen once; the top ten hold roughly 8%. Sequencing used peripheral blood. These receptors came from a woman at least 80 years old with COVID-19, enrolled during active disease.

This chain joins TRBV27 and TRBJ1-5; D is possibly TRBD1 (5 bases). V was cut by 2 bases and J by 2 bases, with 16 bases left in between. The V gene's germline CDR1 is MNHEY and CDR2 SMNVEV (reference sequence). The CDR3 extends over 17 amino acids. The CDR3 loop reads CASSLGGGIRGNQPQHF. The CDR3 region has the DNA TGTGCCAGCAGTTTAGGGGGGGGGATCAGGGGCAATCAGCCCCAGCATTTT.

The V gene is TRBV5-1, the J gene TRBJ1-1; 7 bases are shared with TRBD1. The CDR3 spans 14 residues. J lost 4 bases, V lost 7 bases, and 10 bases had no gene match. Germline loops: CDR1 SGHRS, CDR2 YFSETQ. This CDR3 is CASGSGTASTEAFF. Written as DNA, the CDR3 is TGCGCCAGCGGAAGTGGGACAGCCTCCACTGAAGCTTTCTTT.

This clone was picked up a small number of times. The CDR3 region has the DNA TGTGCCAGCAGCCCGCAAGGGACAGGGGTACATGGCTACACCTTC. Translation: CASSPQGTGVHGYTF. The rearrangement joins TRBV7-9 to TRBJ1-2; 10 nucleotides line up with TRBD1. The CDR3 has 15 amino acids. Losses at the gene ends were 5 bases for V and 6 bases for J; bases not matched to a gene: 9. Germline-derived CDR1 and CDR2 are SEHNR and FQNEAQ (reference sequence).

The V and J genes are TRBV19 and TRBJ1-5; tentative D call: TRBD1 (5 bases). Trimming took off 5 bases at V and 7 bases at J, with 18 bases between the two ends. CDR3 length: 15 residues. Germline CDR1 reads LNHDA; CDR2 reads SQIVND (reference sequence). The CDR3 nucleotides are TGTGCCAGTAGTGACGGGGGACTCTATCGACAGCCCCAGCATTTT. This translates into CASSDGGLYRQPQHF.

The V and J genes are TRBV6-5 and TRBJ2-3; D possibly corresponds to TRBD1 (5 bases). This CDR3 comprises 15 residues. V was trimmed by 4 bases and J by 7 bases, leaving 18 bases between them. Germline CDR1 MNHEY, CDR2 SVGAGI. CDR3 loop: CASSSTQVGLYTQYF. The CDR3 DNA reads as TGTGCCAGCAGTTCCACCCAGGTGGGGCTATATACGCAGTATTTT.

This chain links TRBV3-1 (or the pseudogene TRBV3-2) with TRBJ1-1; the match to TRBD1 covers 7 bases. The germline V gene has CDR1 LGHDT and CDR2 YNNKEL (reference sequence). The ends lost 1 base at V and 8 bases at J; junction bases unmatched: 10. The CDR3 spans 15 residues. CDR3 loop: CASSQGGTAKREAFF. In nucleotides, the CDR3 is TGTGCCAGCAGCCAAGGAGGGACAGCCAAGAGGGAAGCTTTCTTT.

The CDR3 sequence: CASSVGGGEYYEQYF. The CDR3 DNA reads as TGTGCCAGCAGCGTAGGCGGGGGGGAGTACTACGAGCAGTACTTC. V usage is TRBV9 and J usage is TRBJ2-7; 9 bases line up with TRBD2. V shed 0 bases and J 3 bases; nucleotides not matched to a gene: 4. CDR3 size: 15 residues. The germline CDR1 and CDR2 sequences are SGDLS and YYNGEE. Combining the CDR3 with reference TRBV9 and TRBJ2-7 gives the whole variable domain DSGVTQTPKHLITATGQRVTLRCSPRSGDLSVYWYQQSLDQGLQFLIQYYNGEERAKGNILERFSAQQFPDLHSELNLSSLELGDSALYFCASSVGGGEYYEQYFGPGTRLTVT.

This clone appeared a single time. The chain carries TRBV2 and TRBJ2-7, with TRBD2 matching 9 bases. The CDR3 loop spans 15 amino acids. The V segment lost 2 bases and the J segment 0 bases; nucleotides outside the gene matches: 2. The V gene's germline CDR1 is SNHLY and CDR2 FYNNEI. The CDR3 reads CASSETGLASYEQYF. In DNA, the CDR3 is TGTGCCAGCAGTGAAACGGGACTAGCCTCCTACGAGCAGTACTTC.

The rearrangement joins TRBV10-1 to TRBJ2-1, with 12 bases matching TRBD2. Per the germline V gene, CDR1 is WNHNN and CDR2 is SYGVQD (reference sequence). Unmatched junction bases numbered 21, after V lost 6 bases and J lost 9 bases. This CDR3 has 19 amino acids. CDR3 amino acids: CASRGGLAGMGDLGGEQFF. The CDR3, as DNA: TGCGCCAGCAGGGGTGGACTAGCGGGAATGGGGGACTTAGGAGGTGAGCAGTTCTTC.

The rearrangement uses TRBV19 and TRBJ1-2, with D possibly matching TRBD1 (5 bases). The CDR3 covers 15 residues. The germline CDR1 and CDR2 sequences are LNHDA and SQIVND (reference sequence). The germline V and J ends were trimmed by 0 bases and 8 bases, with 16 bases remaining between them. The CDR3 loop is CASSIDLRGGVGYTF. The CDR3 bases are TGTGCCAGTAGTATAGATCTTAGGGGAGGGGTCGGCTACACCTTC. Variable domain in full (rest from reference TRBV19 and TRBJ1-2): DGGITQSPKYLFRKEGQNVTLSCEQNLNHDAMYWYRQDPGQGLRLIYYSQIVNDFQKGDIAEGYSVSREKKESFPLTVTSAQKNPTAFYLCASSIDLRGGVGYTFGSGTRLTVV.

The CDR3 spells CATSDPPLAGGSLEQFF. The CDR3 DNA reads as TGTGCCACCAGTGATCCCCCTCTAGCGGGAGGAAGCCTTGAGCAGTTCTTC. The rearrangement uses TRBV24-1 and TRBJ2-1, with 11 bases matching TRBD2. The CDR3 runs 17 residues. Trimming at V came to 3 bases and at J to 9 bases, leaving 12 bases not matched to a gene. The germline CDR1 and CDR2 sequences are KGHDR and SFDVKD.

This chain links TRBV27 with TRBJ2-1; D is ambiguous. The V and J ends lost 3 bases and 8 bases respectively, with 17 bases between them. Germline lookup yields CDR1 MNHEY and CDR2 SMNVEV (reference sequence). This CDR3 spans 15 amino acids. In nucleotides, the CDR3 is TGTGCCAGCAGTTTCCCAGGCGCTCGGTCATATGAGCAGTTCTTC. Translating gives CASSFPGARSYEQFF.

J is TRBJ2-3 and V is TRBV10-3; D possibly corresponds to TRBD2 (6 bases). Germline CDR1 reads ENHRY; CDR2 reads SYGVKD. This CDR3 has 13 amino acids. Between the trimmed V and J ends, which lost 0 bases and 8 bases, there was a span of 9 bases. The CDR3 sequence: CAISESSGGTQYF. The CDR3 DNA sequence: TGTGCCATCAGTGAGTCTTCCGGGGGTACGCAGTATTTT.

The chain combines TRBV12-3 or TRBV12-4 with TRBJ2-3; 7 nucleotides match TRBD2. CDR3 length equals 13 residues. The V and J ends lost 6 bases and 3 bases, in that order; junction bases with no gene match: 3. The CDR3 reads CASRTGGTDTQYF. The DNA for the CDR3 is TGTGCCAGCAGGACGGGGGGAACAGATACGCAGTATTTT.

The chain links TRBV4-1 to TRBJ1-2, with D unclear. CDR1 MGHRA and CDR2 YSYEKL come from the germline V gene. V was clipped by 0 bases and J by 6 bases, with 8 bases between them. The CDR3 totals 13 residues. This chain's CDR3 is CASSQDLYDGYTF. CDR3 nucleotide sequence: TGCGCCAGCAGCCAAGATCTATATGATGGCTACACCTTC.

The V gene is TRBV7-9, the J gene TRBJ2-1; tentatively, D is TRBD1 (5 bases). With 0 bases removed from V and 4 bases from J, the gap between germline ends came to 19 bases. The CDR3 runs 18 residues. Germline values: CDR1 SEHNR, CDR2 FQNEAQ (reference sequence). The CDR3 here is CASSLAVLADSTYNEQFF. The CDR3 DNA follows: TGTGCCAGCAGCTTAGCGGTCCTGGCCGACAGCACTTACAATGAGCAGTTCTTC.

The rearrangement joins TRBV6-2 or TRBV6-3 to TRBJ2-2; 11 bases are shared with TRBD2. Germline loops: CDR1 MNHEY, CDR2 SVGEGT. Trimming removed 2 bases from V and 1 base from J; junction bases left unmatched: 6. The CDR3 is made up of 18 amino acids. The CDR3, as DNA: TGTGCCAGCAGTTACCGACGGGGGACTAGCGGGAACACCGGGGAGCTGTTTTTT. Translation gives CASSYRRGTSGNTGELFF.

The table lists this clone with a count of one. The J gene is TRBJ1-2, the V gene TRBV28, with 8 bases identical to TRBD1. CDR1 MDHEN and CDR2 SYDVKM come from the germline V gene. The J segment lost 3 bases and the V segment lost 3 bases, leaving 3 bases of the junction unmatched. This CDR3 contains 14 residues. CDR3 DNA sequence: TGTGCCAGCAGTTTGCAGGGGGCTTACTATGGCTACACCTTC. Protein product: CASSLQGAYYGYTF.

The J gene is TRBJ2-1, the V gene TRBV5-4; TRBD1 agrees at 8 bases. The germline CDR1 and CDR2 sequences are SGHNT and YYREEE (reference sequence). CDR3 length: 13 amino acids. V lost 3 bases to trimming and J lost 6 bases; unmatched junction nucleotides: 2. CDR3 coding DNA: TGTGCCAGCAGCTCAGGACAGGGCAATGAGCAGTTCTTC. Translated, it gives CASSSGQGNEQFF.

The gene calls are TRBV4-2 and TRBJ1-6, with 10 nucleotides matching TRBD1. The ends lost 4 bases at V and 6 bases at J; junction bases unmatched: 6. The germline gives CDR1 LGHNA, CDR2 YNFKEQ. The CDR3 runs to 16 residues. The CDR3 DNA reads TGTGCCAGCAGCCGAGGGACAGGGGTGCGTAATTCACCCCTCCACTTT. Translating it yields CASSRGTGVRNSPLHF.

This clone was recorded only once. The genes are TRBV30 and TRBJ1-1; TRBD1 matches at 9 bases. This CDR3 has 15 amino acids. Germline loops: CDR1 GTSNPN, CDR2 SVGIG (reference sequence). With V trimmed by 3 bases and J by 2 bases, 7 bases remained unmatched. The CDR3 is CAWRGRQGVNTEAFF. CDR3 sequence (DNA): TGTGCCTGGAGGGGCAGACAGGGGGTTAACACTGAAGCTTTCTTT.

This chain uses TRBV18 with TRBJ1-5; possible D gene TRBD1, 5 bases. The V gene lost 3 bases and the J gene lost 3 bases, with 9 bases spanning the gap. Germline values: CDR1 KGHSH, CDR2 LQKENI. This CDR3 comprises 14 residues. Here the CDR3 DNA reads TGTGCCAGCTCACCTTTCAGGGACAATCAGCCCCAGCATTTT. This codes for CASSPFRDNQPQHF.

The chain recombines TRBV24-1 with TRBJ1-2, with D maybe TRBD1 (6 bases). Germline V gene lookup returns CDR1 KGHDR and CDR2 SFDVKD. This CDR3 has 17 residues. Between the trimmed V and J ends, which lost 3 bases and 4 bases, there was a span of 20 bases. The CDR3, as DNA: TGTGCCACCAGTGATACCTCCGAGACAGGTTATTTCTATGGCTACACCTTC. As protein: CATSDTSETGYFYGYTF.

The chain has TRBV4-1 and TRBJ2-1; no clear D. The V end was cut by 4 bases, the J end by 8 bases, with 15 bases between. CDR1 is MGHRA and CDR2 is YSYEKL in the germline V gene. The CDR3 is made up of 14 amino acids. The CDR3 bases are TGCGCCAGCAGCCCAACGGAGATGTGGGATGAGCAGTTCTTC. This codes for CASSPTEMWDEQFF.

About this clone: Compared with germline, one end of the junction differs, possibly owing to a read error. The rearrangement links TRBV7-7 to TRBJ2-7, with 9 bases fitting TRBD2. CDR3 length: 14 amino acids. Germline V CDR1 and CDR2: SSHAT, FNYEAQ (reference sequence). CDR3 nucleotide sequence: TGTGCTAGCAGCTCCGGACTAGCGTCGGGCGAGCAGTACTTC. It codes for CASSSGLASGEQYF.

The chain is built from TRBV9 and TRBJ1-1, with unresolved D. Looked up from germline, CDR1 is SGDLS and CDR2 is YYNGEE. The V end was cut by 2 bases, the J end by 5 bases, with 13 bases between. CDR3 size: 14 residues. The CDR3 here is CASSVDPSATEAFF. The CDR3 bases are TGTGCCAGCAGCGTCGACCCAAGCGCTACTGAAGCTTTCTTT.

This chain joins TRBV6-2 or TRBV6-3 and TRBJ2-2; 8 bases match TRBD2. CDR1 is MNHEY and CDR2 is SVGEGT in the germline V gene. This CDR3 region has 14 residues. The V and J ends lost 5 bases and 7 bases, in that order; junction bases with no gene match: 6. The DNA of the CDR3 is TGTGCCAGCAGTCGTAATAGCGGGAACGGGGAGCTGTTTTTT. Its protein product is CASSRNSGNGELFF.